This TCR beta chain was found in a study of T cell repertoires in aging, cancer and after chemotherapy. Overall study context: Donor ages fell into six groups from 30 or younger up to 70 or older.

This clonotype is termed medium-sized. Its antigen is unknown. Whole-study results and caveats: Age-matched healthy donors had significantly more diverse, less clonal blood TCR repertoires than untreated cancer patients.

Multiplex touch-down PCR with TRB-A/B primers amplified rearranged V-D-J TRB sequences. MiXCR, run by TCRdb on the multiplex PCR reads, gives a single entry per CDR3 protein. Of over 650 distinct CDR3 sequences in the sample, over 20% were seen once. Amplification of TCR beta used genomic DNA extracted from peripheral blood. CDR1 is SGHAT, CDR2 FQDESV, per germline (reference sequence). J was trimmed by 4 bases and V by 6 bases; bases with no gene match: 10. This CDR3 is 15 amino acids long. V is TRBV11-1 and J is TRBJ2-5; 8 bases agree with TRBD1. Sequenced material: blood. The origin of this receptor is a human donor with a solid tumor. CDR3: CASSITSGGLETQYF. As DNA, the CDR3 is TGTGCCAGCAGTATAACTTCAGGGGGCCTAGAGACCCAGTACTTC.